This TCR beta chain was obtained from a study of blood T cell repertoires in COVID-19. Some clones are missing from TCRdb's copy, which holds only in-frame ones; the method was immunoSEQ multiplex PCR. The sample shows approximately 89,000 clones, around 81% of them seen only once. Trimming took 0 bases from V and 12 from J, leaving 21 bases between them. CDR3 length equals 16 residues. Germline assignment: CDR1 SGHVS and CDR2 FQNEAQ. Sequences were obtained from peripheral blood. This receptor was identified in a woman in her seventies with active or convalescent COVID-19. The genes are TRBV7-8 and TRBJ2-1, with D unresolved. In nucleotides, the CDR3 is TGTGCCAGCAGCTTAGCGTATAAGTCACTACCGGTGAGGCAGTTCTTC. It is translated as CASSLAYKSLPVRQFF.